This T cell receptor (beta chain) was sequenced during a study of T cell repertoires in cytomegalovirus infection. TCRdb re-called the reads with MiXCR, one entry per CDR3 protein. The sample consists of fewer than 350,000 distinct CDR3 sequences, about 29% of them appearing once. Germline CDR1 SGHVS, CDR2 FQNEAQ. V trimming: 6 bases; J trimming: 3 bases; junction bases outside the gene matches: 7. The CDR3 consists of 15 residues. Ten or more counts support this clonotype. Its antigen remains unidentified. The J gene is TRBJ2-7, the V gene TRBV7-8; TRBD2 matches at 11 bases. The receptor comes from a human donor in good health (CMV status not recorded). Some clones in this sample may be carry-over from other donors' samples. This sample comprised cultured PBMCs, obtained from culture after CMV antigen stimulation. In DNA, the CDR3 is TGTGCCAGCAGGGAGACTAGCGGGGTTCTCTACGAGCAGTACTTC. It yields the protein CASRETSGVLYEQYF.